In its sample, the clone carrying this T cell receptor beta chain was seen once. Libraries were prepared by immunoSEQ multiplex PCR; TCRdb keeps only in-frame clonotypes and omits some of them. The sample gives around 63,000 clones, 85% to 90% of which show up once; roughly a tenth is in the top ten. The entry originates in a study of lymphopenia after photon versus proton radiotherapy. Germline CDR1 is SGHTS and CDR2 is YDEGEE. V lost 4 bases to trimming and J lost 6 bases, with 17 bases between them. CDR3 length: 14 residues. This receptor was identified in a man at least 80 years old with esophageal cancer. The V and J genes are TRBV5-8 and TRBJ2-7; no reliable D call. Sequencing was performed on peripheral blood, taken from a patient treated with proton-based radiotherapy. CDR3 loop: CASSLPSGVLEQYF. The CDR3, as DNA: TGTGCCAGCAGCCTACCCTCAGGTGTTCTCGAGCAGTACTTC. The entire variable domain, with the rest obtained from reference TRBV5-8 and TRBJ2-7, is as follows: EAGVTQSPTHLIKTRGQQATLRCSPISGHTSVYWYQQALGLGLQFLLWYDEGEERNRGNFPPRFSGRQFPNYSSELNVNALELEDSALYLCASSLPSGVLEQYFGPGTRLTVT.